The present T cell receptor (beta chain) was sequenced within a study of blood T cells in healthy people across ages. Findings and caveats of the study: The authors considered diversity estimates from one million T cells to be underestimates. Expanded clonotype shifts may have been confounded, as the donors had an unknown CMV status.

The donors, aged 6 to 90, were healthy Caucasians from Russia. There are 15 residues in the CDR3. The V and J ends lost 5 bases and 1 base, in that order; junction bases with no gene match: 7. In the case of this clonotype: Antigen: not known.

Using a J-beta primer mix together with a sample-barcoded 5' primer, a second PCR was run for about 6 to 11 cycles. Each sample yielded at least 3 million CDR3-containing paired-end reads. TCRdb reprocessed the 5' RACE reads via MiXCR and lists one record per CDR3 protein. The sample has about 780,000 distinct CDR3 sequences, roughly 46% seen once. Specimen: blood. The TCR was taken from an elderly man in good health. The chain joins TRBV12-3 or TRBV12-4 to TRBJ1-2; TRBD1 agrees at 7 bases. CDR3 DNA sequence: TGTGCCAGCAGTCCACGACAGGGTGGTAACTATGGCTACACCTTC. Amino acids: CASSPRQGGNYGYTF.